This T cell receptor (beta chain) comes out of a study of T cells in Graves' hyperthyroidism and ophthalmopathy. The CDR3 length is 15 residues. V was clipped by 10 bases and J by 6 bases, with 24 bases between them. Germline lookup yields CDR1 SGHNT and CDR2 YENEEA. Newly diagnosed patients aged 18 to 65 had hyperthyroidism of under 2 months' duration. TCR beta CDR3 sequences were amplified from RNA transcripts. Researchers ran a first-round RT-PCR on the TCR CDR3 using the HTBI primer set. TCRdb independently ran MiXCR on the multiplex PCR reads; one entry per CDR3 protein. Of 370,000 or so distinct CDR3 sequences detected, 15% to 19% appear once; the ten largest clones hold 25% to 30%.

Input material: blood. The chain uses TRBV11-3 and TRBJ1-1; D unresolved. This TCR was recovered from a woman between 18 and 30 years old with Graves' hyperthyroidism that later progressed to Graves' ophthalmopathy. CDR3 region: CATDGLGGLFAEAFF. The CDR3 bases are TGTGCCACCGACGGCTTAGGAGGATTATTTGCTGAAGCTTTCTTT.